This T cell receptor (beta chain) originates from a study of blood T cells in healthy people across ages. A J-beta primer mix and a sample-barcoded 5' primer were used in a second PCR of roughly 6 to 12 cycles. TCRdb ran MiXCR on the 5' RACE reads and lists one entry per CDR3 protein. Here the sample spans 1.5 million to 2 million distinct CDR3 sequences, around half being singletons. This clonotype was seen more than once but under ten times. Germline V gives CDR1 SQVTM, CDR2 ANQGSEA. This CDR3 is 14 amino acids long. Trimming took 6 bases from V and 0 from J, leaving 13 bases between them. The J gene is TRBJ2-3, the V gene TRBV29-1; D perhaps matches TRBD1 (7 bases). Sequencing used blood. This sequence was found in a woman aged 40 to 55 in good health. CDR3 sequence reads: CSVATGRSTDTQYF. The CDR3 DNA sequence: TGCAGCGTAGCGACAGGGAGGAGCACAGATACGCAGTATTTT.